The 12 T cell receptor beta chains presented below share a single source sample, sequenced in a study of memory B cells and T cells in multiple sclerosis. The table came from immunoSEQ multiplex PCR; TCRdb's copy has only in-frame clones and leaves some out. The repertoire consists of some 7,900 clones, with under 60% occurring once and the leading ten covering roughly 30%. The sample comprised memory (CD45RO+) CD8+ T cells from blood. These receptors were obtained from a human donor with multiple sclerosis.

The J gene is TRBJ2-7, the V gene TRBV11-2; TRBD1 agrees at 10 bases. The CDR3 is 17 residues long. In germline, CDR1 is SGHAT, CDR2 FQNNGV. The trim removed 1 base at V and 3 bases at J, leaving 9 bases unmatched. DNA for the CDR3: TGTGCCAGCAGCTTAGTCCTAACCGGGACAGGGGACTACGAGCAGTACTTC. As protein: CASSLVLTGTGDYEQYF. Drawing the rest from reference TRBV11-2 and TRBJ2-7, the complete variable domain is EAGVAQSPRYKIIEKRQSVAFWCNPISGHATLYWYQQILGQGPKLLIQFQNNGVVDDSQLPKDRFSAERLKGVDSTLKIQPAKLEDSAVYLCASSLVLTGTGDYEQYFGPGTRLTVT.

CDR3 residues: CASTRLAGANEQFF. CDR3 nucleotides: TGTGCCAGCACTAGACTAGCGGGAGCCAATGAGCAGTTCTTC. V gene TRBV27 combines with J gene TRBJ2-1, with 12 bases aligning to TRBD2. The length of the CDR3 is 14 residues. V lost 7 bases to trimming and J lost 6 bases; unmatched junction nucleotides: 4. Germline V gene data show CDR1 as MNHEY and CDR2 as SMNVEV (reference sequence).

This rearrangement joins TRBV6-1 to TRBJ2-5, with 12 nucleotides matching TRBD2. Trimming cost V 2 bases and J 4 bases; bases outside gene matches: 2. The germline V gene has CDR1 MNHNS and CDR2 SASEGT. The CDR3 is 15 amino acids. The chain's CDR3 is CASSELAGGPETQYF. CDR3 nucleotide sequence: TGTGCCAGCAGTGAACTAGCGGGGGGGCCAGAGACCCAGTACTTC.

This clone came up a few times. The chain links TRBV27 to TRBJ2-7, with 8 nucleotides matching TRBD1. Germline V gene data show CDR1 as MNHEY and CDR2 as SMNVEV (reference sequence). Trimming took 5 bases from V and 2 from J; bases not matched to a gene: 8. The CDR3 covers 15 residues. CDR3 sequence reads: CASSPYPTGAYEQYF. CDR3 bases: TGTGCCAGCAGTCCATATCCGACAGGGGCCTACGAGCAGTACTTC.

The chain has TRBV6-1 and TRBJ2-1; 7 bases agree with TRBD2. Unmatched junction bases numbered 9, after V lost 4 bases and J lost 9 bases. Germline lookup yields CDR1 MNHNS and CDR2 SASEGT. The CDR3 sequence is 14 residues long. This CDR3 reads CASSGTRFSGEQFF. DNA of the CDR3: TGTGCCAGCAGTGGGACTAGGTTTTCTGGTGAGCAGTTCTTC.

In its sample, this clone ranks as medium-sized. The chain has TRBV7-9 and TRBJ2-7; weak D call: TRBD1 (6 bases). Germline lookup yields CDR1 SEHNR and CDR2 FQNEAQ (reference sequence). The CDR3 runs to 14 residues. Trimming shortened V by 4 bases and J by 7 bases, and 17 bases separated the two germline ends. DNA for the CDR3: TGTGCCAGCAGCTCTACAGGGAGCTTAAGGGAGCAGTACTTC. Encoded protein: CASSSTGSLREQYF.

The chain couples TRBV29-1 to TRBJ1-1, with unresolved D. CDR1 is SQVTM and CDR2 is ANQGSEA in the germline V gene. Trimming removed 5 bases from V and 6 bases from J, with 16 bases in between. The CDR3 loop spans 13 amino acids. This CDR3 is CSVPPGSSAEAFF. CDR3 nucleotides: TGCAGCGTTCCGCCCGGGTCGAGCGCTGAAGCTTTCTTT.

The CDR3 sequence is CASSVLTGIGDTQYF. The CDR3 DNA sequence: TGTGCCAGCAGCGTCCTGACAGGGATTGGAGATACGCAGTATTTT. The chain joins TRBV9 to TRBJ2-3; TRBD1 matches 7 bases. CDR1 and CDR2 (germline): SGDLS, YYNGEE. The CDR3 extends over 15 amino acids. V was clipped by 2 bases and J by 5 bases; unmatched bases: 8.

The J gene is TRBJ2-6, the V gene TRBV4-1; a weak D match, TRBD1 (6 bases). Trimming cost V 0 bases and J 2 bases, with 8 bases left between them. Germline assignment: CDR1 MGHRA and CDR2 YSYEKL. This CDR3 contains 16 residues. The CDR3 region has the DNA TGCGCCAGCAGCCAAGATGAGGGGGCTGGGGCCAACGTCCTGACTTTC. It is translated as CASSQDEGAGANVLTF.

This clone was picked up a small number of times. The genes are TRBV5-1 and TRBJ2-7; possibly TRBD2 for D (5 bases). V lost 4 bases and J 1 base, leaving 18 bases between the germline ends. Germline V gene sequence: CDR1 SGHRS, CDR2 YFSETQ. The length of the CDR3 is 16 residues. This CDR3 is CASSGREGQSSYEQYF. Here the CDR3 DNA reads TGCGCCAGCAGCGGTCGAGAGGGCCAGTCTTCCTACGAGCAGTACTTC.

This clone was observed a single time. The chain carries TRBV7-9 and TRBJ1-2, with 11 bases lining up with TRBD1. V dropped 6 bases and J dropped 1; count of bases not matched to a gene: 13. Germline-derived CDR1 and CDR2 are SEHNR and FQNEAQ (reference sequence). CDR3 length equals 18 residues. The DNA for the CDR3 is TGTGCCAGCAGGTCTTCAGGACAGGGGGCCATATTTAACTATGGCTACACCTTC. It specifies CASRSSGQGAIFNYGYTF.

The chain couples TRBV4-2 to TRBJ1-5; D may be TRBD1 (5 bases). Between the trimmed V and J ends, which lost 4 bases and 0 bases, there was a span of 10 bases. CDR3 length equals 15 residues. Germline V gives CDR1 LGHNA, CDR2 YNFKEQ. The CDR3, as DNA: TGTGCCAGCAGCCTCGACAGTTATAGCAATCAGCCCCAGCATTTT. Its translation is CASSLDSYSNQPQHF.